This T cell receptor beta chain was profiled in a study of lymphopenia after photon versus proton radiotherapy. Produced via immunoSEQ multiplex PCR; TCRdb's table is partial and in-frame only. Of tens of thousands of clones detected, 84% appear once; the ten largest clones hold 2.9%. The V gene's germline CDR1 is MNHEY and CDR2 SVGAGI. With 2 bases removed from V and 5 bases from J, the gap between germline ends came to 15 bases. CDR3 length: 15 amino acids. This receptor was obtained from a woman aged 45-65 years with pancreatic cancer. Material: peripheral blood, obtained from a patient treated with photon-based radiotherapy. The chain joins TRBV6-5 to TRBJ2-5; possibly TRBD1 for D (7 bases). CDR3 loop: CASSYIRGRSETQYF. Here the CDR3 DNA reads TGTGCCAGCAGTTACATCAGGGGGAGGTCGGAGACCCAGTACTTC.